This T cell receptor beta chain was sequenced in a study of shared clonotypes between healthy human individuals. Overall study findings and caveats: Lower generation probabilities were found for non-shared clonotypes than for those shared by all four donors.

Only one count was recorded for this clone. Antigen specificity is unknown. Clones were sequenced by immunoSEQ multiplex PCR, and TCRdb holds only the in-frame ones, with some missing. The profile covers millions of clones, with approximately 95% appearing a single time and 0.13% taken by the ten largest. This clonotype was sampled from a man between 18 and 35 years old in good health. Input material: naive CD4+ T cells sorted from blood. Subset given: CD45RA+ positively selected.

The CDR3 reads CATGVNTEAFF. In DNA, the CDR3 is TGTGCCACCGGGGTGAACACTGAAGCTTTCTTT. This chain links TRBV15 with TRBJ1-1; D is ambiguous. Trimming shortened V by 8 bases and J by 0 bases, and 4 bases separated the two germline ends. The CDR3 length is 11 residues. The germline gives CDR1 LNHNV, CDR2 YYDKDF (reference sequence). The full variable domain, with the rest looked up from reference TRBV15 and TRBJ1-1, is DAMVIQNPRYQVTQFGKPVTLSCSQTLNHNVMYWYQQKSSQAPKLLFHYYDKDFNNEADTPDNFQSRRPNTSFCFLDIRSPGLGDTAMYLCATGVNTEAFFGQGTRLTVV.